This T cell receptor beta chain originates from a study of OX40 agonist ivuxolimab in advanced cancers. Turning to the study itself: Clinicians treated patients with ivuxolimab, an agonistic anti-OX40 (CD134) antibody.

Profiled with immunoSEQ multiplex PCR; TCRdb holds only in-frame clones, not every one. The sample holds over 45,000 clones, roughly four fifths seen once. General study results and limits: Determination of antigen specificity was not performed for the expanded peripheral T cells.

Regarding this clone: What it recognizes is unknown. A read error may account for a junction end that differs from germline.

The CDR3 loop spans 14 amino acids. Germline V CDR1 and CDR2: LNHDA, SQIVND (reference sequence). The source was CD4+ or CD8+ T cells sorted from blood, collected in a trial of the OX40 agonist ivuxolimab. The chain carries TRBV19 and TRBJ1-2, with a tentative D call TRBD1 (5 bases). The receptor's source is an adult with an advanced solid tumor such as melanoma, head and neck, liver or kidney cancer. The CDR3 spells CASSIPDRNSGYTF. Here the CDR3 DNA reads TGTGCCAGTAGTATCCCCGACAGAAACTCTGGCTACACCTTC.